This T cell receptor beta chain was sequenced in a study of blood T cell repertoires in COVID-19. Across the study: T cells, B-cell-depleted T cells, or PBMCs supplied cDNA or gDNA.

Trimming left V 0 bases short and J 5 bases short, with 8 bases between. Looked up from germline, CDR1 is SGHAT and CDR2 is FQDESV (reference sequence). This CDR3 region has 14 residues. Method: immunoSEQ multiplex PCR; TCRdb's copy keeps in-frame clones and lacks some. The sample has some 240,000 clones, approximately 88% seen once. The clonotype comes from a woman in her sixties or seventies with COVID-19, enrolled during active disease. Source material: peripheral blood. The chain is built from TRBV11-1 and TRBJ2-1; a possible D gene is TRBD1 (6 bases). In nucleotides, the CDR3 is TGTGCCAGCAGCTTAGCCTGGACAGACAATGAGCAGTTCTTC. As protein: CASSLAWTDNEQFF.